This T cell receptor beta chain came from a study of T cell changes during pregnancy in multiple sclerosis. Per germline, CDR1 MNHEY and CDR2 SVGAGI. The CDR3 has 14 amino acids. Trimming took 6 bases from V and 4 from J; bases not matched to a gene: 9. Data came from immunoSEQ multiplex PCR; TCRdb stores just in-frame clones and leaves some out. The table has tens of thousands of clones, about 93% seen once. This sequence originates from a female donor with multiple sclerosis, enrolled in a pregnancy study. The rearrangement links TRBV6-5 to TRBJ2-7; TRBD1 aligns across 7 bases. Material: CD4+ T cells from peripheral blood mononuclear cells, obtained in the third trimester of pregnancy. The CDR3 DNA reads as TGTGCCAGCAGAAAAAACAGGGGTGGGTACGAGCAGTACTTC. It specifies CASRKNRGGYEQYF.